The sequence of this T cell receptor beta chain was determined in a study of memory CD4+ T cells and cytomegalovirus serostatus. Authors' processing steps: After removing out-of-frame reads, over 2 million distinct TCRbeta sequences remained. Produced via immunoSEQ multiplex PCR; TCRdb's table is partial and in-frame only. The DNA gave D and trimming, while V, J and clone size come from that table. The sample carries approximately 52,000 clones, approximately 78% recorded once. The germline V gene encodes CDR1 MDHEN and CDR2 SYDVKM. V shed 3 bases and J 11 bases; nucleotides not matched to a gene: 13. This CDR3 has 16 amino acids. Single viable CD3+CD4+CD8-CD45RO+ cells were sorted as the memory CD4+ T cells.

Specimen: memory CD4+ T cells from blood. This rearrangement joins TRBV28 to TRBJ1-5, with TRBD1 matching over 10 bases. The receptor's source is an adult in good health and CMV-seronegative. CDR3 in amino acids: CASSFLGQGFLLSQHF. The CDR3 DNA sequence: TGTGCCAGCAGTTTTCTGGGACAGGGGTTTCTTCTGTCCCAGCATTTT.